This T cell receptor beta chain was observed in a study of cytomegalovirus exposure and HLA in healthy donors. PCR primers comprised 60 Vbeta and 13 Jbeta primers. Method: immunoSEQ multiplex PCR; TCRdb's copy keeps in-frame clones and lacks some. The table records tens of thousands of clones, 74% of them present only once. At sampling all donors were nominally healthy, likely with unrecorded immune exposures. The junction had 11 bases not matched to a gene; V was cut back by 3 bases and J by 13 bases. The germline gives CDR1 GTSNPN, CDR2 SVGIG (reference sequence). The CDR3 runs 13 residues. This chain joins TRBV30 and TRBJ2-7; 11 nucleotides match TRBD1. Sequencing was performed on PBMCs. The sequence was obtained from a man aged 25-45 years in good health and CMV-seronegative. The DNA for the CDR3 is TGTGCCTGGAGAAGGACAGGGGGCCCCCGTCTTTACTTC. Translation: CAWRRTGGPRLYF.